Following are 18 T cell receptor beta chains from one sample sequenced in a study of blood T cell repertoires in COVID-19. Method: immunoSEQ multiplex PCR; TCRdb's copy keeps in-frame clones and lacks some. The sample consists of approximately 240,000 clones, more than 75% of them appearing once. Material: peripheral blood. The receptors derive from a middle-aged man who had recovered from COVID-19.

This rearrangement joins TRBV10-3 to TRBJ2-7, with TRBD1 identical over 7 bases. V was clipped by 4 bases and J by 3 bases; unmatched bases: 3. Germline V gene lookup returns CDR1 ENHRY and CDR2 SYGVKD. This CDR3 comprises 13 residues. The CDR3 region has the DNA TGTGCCATCAGTGGGACAGGTTACTACGAGCAGTACTTC. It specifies CAISGTGYYEQYF.

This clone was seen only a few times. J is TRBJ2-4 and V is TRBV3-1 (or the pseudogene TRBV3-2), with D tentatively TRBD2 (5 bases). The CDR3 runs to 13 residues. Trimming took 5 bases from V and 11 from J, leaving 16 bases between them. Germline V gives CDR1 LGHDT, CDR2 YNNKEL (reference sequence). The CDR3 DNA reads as TGTGCCAGCAGCTTCGGCCAAGAGGGCGTTCAGTACTTC. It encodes CASSFGQEGVQYF.

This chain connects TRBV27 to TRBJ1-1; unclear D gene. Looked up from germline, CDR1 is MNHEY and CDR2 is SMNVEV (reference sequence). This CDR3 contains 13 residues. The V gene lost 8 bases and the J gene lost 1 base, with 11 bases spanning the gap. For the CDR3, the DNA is TGTGCCAGCTCGGTGCGGCCGAACACTGAAGCTTTCTTT. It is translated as CASSVRPNTEAFF.

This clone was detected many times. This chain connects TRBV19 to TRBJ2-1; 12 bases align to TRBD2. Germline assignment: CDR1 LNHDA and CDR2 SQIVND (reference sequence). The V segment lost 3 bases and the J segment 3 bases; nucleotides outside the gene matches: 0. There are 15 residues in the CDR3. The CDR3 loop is CASSMTSGSYNEQFF. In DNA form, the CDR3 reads TGTGCCAGTAGTATGACTAGCGGGAGCTACAATGAGCAGTTCTTC.

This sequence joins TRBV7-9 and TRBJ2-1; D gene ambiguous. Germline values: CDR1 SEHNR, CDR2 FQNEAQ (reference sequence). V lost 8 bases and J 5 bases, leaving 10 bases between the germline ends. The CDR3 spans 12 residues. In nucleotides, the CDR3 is TGTGCCAGCGCCCGAGGCCACAATGAGCAGTTCTTC. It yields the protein CASARGHNEQFF.

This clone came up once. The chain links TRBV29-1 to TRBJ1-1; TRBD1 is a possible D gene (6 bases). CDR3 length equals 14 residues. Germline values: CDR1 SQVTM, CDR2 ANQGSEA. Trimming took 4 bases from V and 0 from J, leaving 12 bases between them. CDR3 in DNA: TGCAGCGTTGCACAGACAGGAGTGAACACTGAAGCTTTCTTT. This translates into CSVAQTGVNTEAFF.

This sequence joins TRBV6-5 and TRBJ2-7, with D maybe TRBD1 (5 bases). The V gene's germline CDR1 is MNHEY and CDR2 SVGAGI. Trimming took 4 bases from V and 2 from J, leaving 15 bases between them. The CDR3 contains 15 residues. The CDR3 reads CASSFPSTATYEQYF. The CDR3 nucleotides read TGTGCCAGCAGTTTCCCTTCGACAGCAACCTACGAGCAGTACTTC.

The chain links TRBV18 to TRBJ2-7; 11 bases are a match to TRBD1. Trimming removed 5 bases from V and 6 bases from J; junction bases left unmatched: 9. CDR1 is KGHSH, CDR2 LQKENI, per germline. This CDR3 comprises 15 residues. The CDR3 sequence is CASSSPGQGDPEQYF. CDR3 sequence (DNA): TGTGCCAGCTCAAGCCCGGGACAGGGGGATCCCGAGCAGTACTTC.

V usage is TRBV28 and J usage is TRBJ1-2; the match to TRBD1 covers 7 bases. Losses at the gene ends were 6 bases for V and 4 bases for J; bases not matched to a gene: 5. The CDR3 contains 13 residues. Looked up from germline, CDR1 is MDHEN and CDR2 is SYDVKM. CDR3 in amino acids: CASSLRDSYGYTF. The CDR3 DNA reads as TGTGCCAGCAGCCTCCGGGACAGCTATGGCTACACCTTC.

The DNA of the CDR3 is TGTGCCACAGGGGTCCTGAACACTGAAGCTTTCTTT. This sequence encodes CATGVLNTEAFF. This chain joins TRBV5-4 and TRBJ1-1; D may be TRBD1 (6 bases). CDR3 length: 12 residues. Trimming stripped 9 bases from V and 0 bases from J, with 9 bases between. Germline-derived CDR1 and CDR2 are SGHNT and YYREEE (reference sequence). Complete variable domain (other parts from reference TRBV5-4 and TRBJ1-1): ETGVTQSPTHLIKTRGQQVTLRCSSQSGHNTVSWYQQALGQGPQFIFQYYREEENGRGNFPPRFSGLQFPNYSSELNVNALELDDSALYLCATGVLNTEAFFGQGTRLTVV.

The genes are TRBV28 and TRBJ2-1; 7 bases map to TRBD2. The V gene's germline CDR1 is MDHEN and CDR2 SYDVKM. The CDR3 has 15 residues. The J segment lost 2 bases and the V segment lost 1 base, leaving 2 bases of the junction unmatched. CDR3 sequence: CASSLFGRPYNEQFF. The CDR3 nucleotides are TGTGCCAGCAGTTTATTCGGGAGGCCCTACAATGAGCAGTTCTTC. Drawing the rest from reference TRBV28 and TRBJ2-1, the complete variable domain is DVKVTQSSRYLVKRTGEKVFLECVQDMDHENMFWYRQDPGLGLRLIYFSYDVKMKEKGDIPEGYSVSREKKERFSLILESASTNQTSMYLCASSLFGRPYNEQFFGPGTRLTVL.

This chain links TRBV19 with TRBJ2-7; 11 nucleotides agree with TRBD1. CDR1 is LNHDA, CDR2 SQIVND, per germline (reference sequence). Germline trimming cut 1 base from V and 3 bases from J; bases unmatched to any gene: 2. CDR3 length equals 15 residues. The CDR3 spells CASSIVGTGGYEQYF. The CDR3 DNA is TGTGCCAGTAGTATAGTTGGGACAGGGGGCTACGAGCAGTACTTC. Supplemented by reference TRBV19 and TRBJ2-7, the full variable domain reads DGGITQSPKYLFRKEGQNVTLSCEQNLNHDAMYWYRQDPGQGLRLIYYSQIVNDFQKGDIAEGYSVSREKKESFPLTVTSAQKNPTAFYLCASSIVGTGGYEQYFGPGTRLTVT.

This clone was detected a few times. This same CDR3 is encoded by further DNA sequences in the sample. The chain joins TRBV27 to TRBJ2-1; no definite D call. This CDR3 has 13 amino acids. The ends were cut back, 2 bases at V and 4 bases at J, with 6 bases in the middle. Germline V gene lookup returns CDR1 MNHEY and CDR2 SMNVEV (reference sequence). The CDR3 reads CASSLSRYNEQFF. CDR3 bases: TGTGCCAGCAGTTTAAGCAGGTACAATGAGCAGTTCTTC.

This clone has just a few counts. The CDR3 DNA reads TGCGCCAGCAGAGGAGGGAACACCGGGGAGCTGTTTTTT. Translation: CASRGGNTGELFF. This chain uses TRBV10-1 with TRBJ2-2; perhaps TRBD2 as D (5 bases). Germline CDR1 reads WNHNN; CDR2 reads SYGVQD (reference sequence). CDR3 size: 13 residues. Trimming removed 6 bases from V and 1 base from J, with 6 bases in between.

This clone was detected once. CDR3 sequence (DNA): TGTGCCAGCAGCCAAGTGGGGAGGACAACTAATGAAAAACTGTTTTTT. Translation: CASSQVGRTTNEKLFF. V and J are TRBV3-1 (or the pseudogene TRBV3-2) and TRBJ1-4; D call uncertain. Trimming shortened V by 1 base and J by 0 bases, and 9 bases separated the two germline ends. This CDR3 has 16 residues. CDR1 and CDR2 (germline): LGHDT, YNNKEL (reference sequence).

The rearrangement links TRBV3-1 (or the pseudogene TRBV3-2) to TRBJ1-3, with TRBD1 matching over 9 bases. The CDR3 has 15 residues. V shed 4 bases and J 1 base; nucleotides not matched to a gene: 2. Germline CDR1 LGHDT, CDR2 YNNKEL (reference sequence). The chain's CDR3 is CASSRGQGSGNTIYF. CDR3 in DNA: TGTGCCAGCAGCCGAGGACAGGGGTCTGGAAACACCATATATTTT.

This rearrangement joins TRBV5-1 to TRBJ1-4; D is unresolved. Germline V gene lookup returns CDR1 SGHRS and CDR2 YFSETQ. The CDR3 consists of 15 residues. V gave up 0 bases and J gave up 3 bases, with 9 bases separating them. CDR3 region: CASSLGQIPNEKLFF. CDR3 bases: TGCGCCAGCAGCTTGGGGCAGATTCCTAATGAAAAACTGTTTTTT.

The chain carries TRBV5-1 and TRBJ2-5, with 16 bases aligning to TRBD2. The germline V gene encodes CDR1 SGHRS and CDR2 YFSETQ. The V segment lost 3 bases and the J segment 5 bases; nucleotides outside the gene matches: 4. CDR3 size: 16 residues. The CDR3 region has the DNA TGCGCCAGCAGCTGGGGACTAGCGGGAGGGCCGGAGACCCAGTACTTC. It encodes CASSWGLAGGPETQYF.